This TCR beta chain comes out of a study of blood T cell repertoires in COVID-19. In the case of this clone: Other DNA sequences of this sample code for an identical CDR3.

The germline CDR1 and CDR2 sequences are MRHNA and SNTAGT. CDR3 length: 15 residues. Germline trimming cut 3 bases from V and 3 bases from J; bases unmatched to any gene: 0. Sequenced by immunoSEQ multiplex PCR; TCRdb stores in-frame clones only, minus some. Counted here are 200,000 to 300,000 clones, approximately 90% occurring once; the ten biggest clones make up 3.7%. The sequenced sample consisted of peripheral blood. This chain connects TRBV6-4 to TRBJ2-3; TRBD2 agrees at 13 bases. The receptor comes from a middle-aged woman with acute or convalescent COVID-19. The CDR3, as DNA: TGTGCCAGCAGTGAGACTAGCGGGGGGACAGATACGCAGTATTTT. This sequence encodes CASSETSGGTDTQYF.